This TCR beta chain came from a study of blood T cell repertoires in COVID-19. As for the study in general: Samples came from the United States, Italy and Spain, spanning acute and convalescent COVID-19. Sample material is recorded as cDNA or gDNA derived from T cells, B-cell-depleted T cells, or PBMCs.

CDR3 length equals 15 residues. V gave up 0 bases and J gave up 8 bases; unmatched junction bases: 7. Germline V lookup: CDR1 LGHDT, CDR2 YNNKEL (reference sequence). TCRdb's table, derived via immunoSEQ multiplex PCR, lists solely in-frame clones and lacks some. The table includes about 49,000 clones, around 82% detected once. This clone was seen just once. The chain employs TRBV3-1 (or the pseudogene TRBV3-2) and TRBJ2-3, with 8 positions matching TRBD1. This clonotype originated in a human donor in a cohort sampled during active COVID-19. The sequenced sample was peripheral blood. The CDR3 loop reads CASSQDWTGSGTQYF. In DNA form, the CDR3 reads TGTGCCAGCAGCCAAGATTGGACAGGGAGCGGTACGCAGTATTTT.